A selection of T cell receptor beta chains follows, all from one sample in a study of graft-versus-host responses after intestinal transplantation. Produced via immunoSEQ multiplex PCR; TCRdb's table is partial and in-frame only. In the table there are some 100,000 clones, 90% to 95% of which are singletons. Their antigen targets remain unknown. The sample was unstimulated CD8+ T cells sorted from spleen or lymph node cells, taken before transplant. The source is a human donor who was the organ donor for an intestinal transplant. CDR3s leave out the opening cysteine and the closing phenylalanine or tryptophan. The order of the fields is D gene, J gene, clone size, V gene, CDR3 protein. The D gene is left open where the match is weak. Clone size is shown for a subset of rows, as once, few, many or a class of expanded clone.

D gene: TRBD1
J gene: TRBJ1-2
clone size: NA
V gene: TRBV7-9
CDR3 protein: ASRPDRGHYGYT

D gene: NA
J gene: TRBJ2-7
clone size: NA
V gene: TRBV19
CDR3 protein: ASSPTSLYEQY

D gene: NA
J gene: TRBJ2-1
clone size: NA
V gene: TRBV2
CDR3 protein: ASRVGPNEQF

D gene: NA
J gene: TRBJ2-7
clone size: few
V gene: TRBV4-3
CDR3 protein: ASSPLPGNPPEEQY

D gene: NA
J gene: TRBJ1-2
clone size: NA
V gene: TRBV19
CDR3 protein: ASSIASVRDSANYGYT

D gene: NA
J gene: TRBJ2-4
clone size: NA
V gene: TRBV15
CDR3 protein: ATSGLKNIQY

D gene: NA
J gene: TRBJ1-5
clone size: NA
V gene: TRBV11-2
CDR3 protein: ASSLGGSNQPQH

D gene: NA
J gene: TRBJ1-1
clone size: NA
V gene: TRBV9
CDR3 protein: ASGAGGTEAF

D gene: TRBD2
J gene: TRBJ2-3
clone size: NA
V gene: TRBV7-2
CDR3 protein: ASSLESGSGGTDTQY

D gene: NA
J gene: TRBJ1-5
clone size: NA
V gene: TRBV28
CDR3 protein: ASSFRIGGDQPQH

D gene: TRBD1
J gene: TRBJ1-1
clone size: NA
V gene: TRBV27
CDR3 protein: ASSLNRGSSFGAEAF

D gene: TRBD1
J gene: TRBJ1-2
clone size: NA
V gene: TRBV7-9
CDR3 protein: ASSLSGQGDYGYT

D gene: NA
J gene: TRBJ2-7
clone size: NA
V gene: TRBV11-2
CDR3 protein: ASSPPGEQY

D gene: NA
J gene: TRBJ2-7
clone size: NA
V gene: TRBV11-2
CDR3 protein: ASSPPIGWTPREQY

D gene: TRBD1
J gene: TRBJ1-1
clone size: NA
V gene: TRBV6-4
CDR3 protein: ASSVDRVVTEAF

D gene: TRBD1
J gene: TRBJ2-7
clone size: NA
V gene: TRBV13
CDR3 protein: ASSSSYRGPYEQY

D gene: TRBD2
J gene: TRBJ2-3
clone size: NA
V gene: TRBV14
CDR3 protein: ASSWGLARTTDTQY

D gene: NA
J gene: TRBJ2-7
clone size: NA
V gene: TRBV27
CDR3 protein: ASSLLSRGSYEQY

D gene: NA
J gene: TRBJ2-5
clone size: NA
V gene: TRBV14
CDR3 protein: ASSQDRREGETQY

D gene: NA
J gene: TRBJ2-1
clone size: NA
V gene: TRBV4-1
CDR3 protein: ASSQEIWEGGLYNEQF

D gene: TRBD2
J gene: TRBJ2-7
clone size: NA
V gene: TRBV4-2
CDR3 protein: ASSQGLAPTYEQY

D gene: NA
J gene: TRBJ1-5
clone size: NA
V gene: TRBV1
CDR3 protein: TSSGQGNLGNQPQH

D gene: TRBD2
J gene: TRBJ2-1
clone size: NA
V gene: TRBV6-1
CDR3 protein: ASSETSGSGEQF

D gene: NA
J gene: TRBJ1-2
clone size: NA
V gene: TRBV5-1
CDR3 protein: ASSRGPGCT

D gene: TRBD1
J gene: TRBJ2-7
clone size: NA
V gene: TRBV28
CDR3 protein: ASSYRGSGEQY

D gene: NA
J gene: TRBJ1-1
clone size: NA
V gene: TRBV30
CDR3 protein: AWGVGANTEAS

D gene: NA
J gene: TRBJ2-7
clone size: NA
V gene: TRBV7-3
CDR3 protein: ASTPNTEQY

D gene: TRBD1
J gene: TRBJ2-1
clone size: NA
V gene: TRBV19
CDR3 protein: ASSEGAHNEQF

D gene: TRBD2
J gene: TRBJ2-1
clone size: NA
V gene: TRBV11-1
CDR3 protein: ASKNPGTSGSNEQF

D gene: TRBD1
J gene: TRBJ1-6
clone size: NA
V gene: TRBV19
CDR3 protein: ASSDPDRGHNSPLH

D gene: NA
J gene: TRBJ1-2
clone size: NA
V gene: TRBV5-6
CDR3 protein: ASTYSPGGLHPGYT

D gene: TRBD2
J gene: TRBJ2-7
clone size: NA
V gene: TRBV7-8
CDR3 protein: ASSPRGGSYEQY

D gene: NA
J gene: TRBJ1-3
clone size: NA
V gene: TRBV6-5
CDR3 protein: ASSYSPSGNTIY

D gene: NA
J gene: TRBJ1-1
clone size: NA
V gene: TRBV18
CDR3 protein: ASSPGSTEAF

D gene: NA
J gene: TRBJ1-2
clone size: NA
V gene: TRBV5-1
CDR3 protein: ASSFWASTGGGYGYT

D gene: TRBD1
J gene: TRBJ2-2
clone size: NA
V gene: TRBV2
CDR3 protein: ARQGVFAGELF

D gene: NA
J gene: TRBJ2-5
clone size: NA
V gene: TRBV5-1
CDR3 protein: ASSFLGGLTYQETQY

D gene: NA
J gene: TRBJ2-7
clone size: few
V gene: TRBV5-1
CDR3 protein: ASSLSAYEQY

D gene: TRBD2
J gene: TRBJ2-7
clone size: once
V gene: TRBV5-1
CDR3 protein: ASSPGLASSYEQY

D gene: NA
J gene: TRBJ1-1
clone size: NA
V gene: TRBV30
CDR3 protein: ASDRGSTEAF

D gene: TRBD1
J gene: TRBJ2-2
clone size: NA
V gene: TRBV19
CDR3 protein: ACTLTGTGELF